This T cell receptor beta chain emerged from a study of blood T cell repertoires in COVID-19. Study at large: COVID-19 samples collected from the United States, Italy and Spain covered acute and convalescent phases.

The CDR3 is 13 amino acids. Trimming took off 6 bases at V and 7 bases at J, with 15 bases between the two ends. The V gene's germline CDR1 is LNHDA and CDR2 SQIVND (reference sequence). Produced via immunoSEQ multiplex PCR; TCRdb's table is partial and in-frame only. The sample carries 20,000 to 25,000 clones, under 95% recorded once. The chain combines TRBV19 with TRBJ2-5; TRBD2 is a possible D gene (6 bases). Sequencing input: peripheral blood. The clonotype was recovered from a human donor in a cohort sampled during active COVID-19. CDR3 sequence reads: CASRSLATATQYF. The CDR3 DNA reads as TGTGCCAGTAGGAGTCTAGCGACGGCGACCCAGTACTTC.